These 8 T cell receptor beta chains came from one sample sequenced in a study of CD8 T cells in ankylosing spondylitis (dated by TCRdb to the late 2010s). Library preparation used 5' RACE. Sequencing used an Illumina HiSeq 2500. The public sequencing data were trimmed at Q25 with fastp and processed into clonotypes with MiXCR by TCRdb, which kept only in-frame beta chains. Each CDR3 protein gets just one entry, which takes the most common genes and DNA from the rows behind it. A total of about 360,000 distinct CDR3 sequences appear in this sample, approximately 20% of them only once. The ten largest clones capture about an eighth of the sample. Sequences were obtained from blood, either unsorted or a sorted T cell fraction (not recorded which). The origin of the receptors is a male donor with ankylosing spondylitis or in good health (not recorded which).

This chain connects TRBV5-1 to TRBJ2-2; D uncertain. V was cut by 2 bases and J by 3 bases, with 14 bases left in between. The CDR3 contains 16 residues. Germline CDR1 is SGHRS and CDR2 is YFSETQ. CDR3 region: CASSFWSGRYTGELFF. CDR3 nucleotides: TGCGCCAGCAGCTTTTGGTCAGGCCGATACACCGGGGAGCTGTTTTTT.

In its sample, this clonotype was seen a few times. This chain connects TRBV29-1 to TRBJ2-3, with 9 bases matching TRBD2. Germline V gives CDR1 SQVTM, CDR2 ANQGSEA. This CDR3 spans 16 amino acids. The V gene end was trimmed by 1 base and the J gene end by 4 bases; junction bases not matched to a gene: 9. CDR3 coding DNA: TGCAGCGTTGAAGGTTTCGCGGGGGGGCCCTCAGATACGCAGTATTTT. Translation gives CSVEGFAGGPSDTQYF.

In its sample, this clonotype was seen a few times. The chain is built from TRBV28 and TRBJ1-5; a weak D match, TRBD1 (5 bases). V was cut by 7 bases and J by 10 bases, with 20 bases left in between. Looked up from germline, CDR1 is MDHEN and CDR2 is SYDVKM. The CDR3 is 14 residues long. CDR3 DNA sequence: TGTGCCAGCACTCCCTCGGGACTATTGGAACCCCAGCATTTT. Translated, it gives CASTPSGLLEPQHF. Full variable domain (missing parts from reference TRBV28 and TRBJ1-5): DVKVTQSSRYLVKRTGEKVFLECVQDMDHENMFWYRQDPGLGLRLIYFSYDVKMKEKGDIPEGYSVSREKKERFSLILESASTNQTSMYLCASTPSGLLEPQHFGDGTRLSIL.

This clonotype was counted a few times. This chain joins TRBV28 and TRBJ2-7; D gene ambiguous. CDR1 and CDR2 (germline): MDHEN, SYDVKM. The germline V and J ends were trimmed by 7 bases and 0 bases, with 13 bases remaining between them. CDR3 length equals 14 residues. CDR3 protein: CASKLTVTSYEQYF. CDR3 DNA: TGTGCCAGCAAACTGACGGTGACCTCCTACGAGCAGTACTTC.

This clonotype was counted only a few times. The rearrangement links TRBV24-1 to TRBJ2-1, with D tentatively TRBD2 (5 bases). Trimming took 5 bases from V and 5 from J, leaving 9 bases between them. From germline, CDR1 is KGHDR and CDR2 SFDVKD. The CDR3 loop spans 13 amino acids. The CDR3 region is CATSVSGDNEQFF. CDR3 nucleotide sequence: TGTGCCACCAGTGTCTCCGGGGACAATGAGCAGTTCTTC.

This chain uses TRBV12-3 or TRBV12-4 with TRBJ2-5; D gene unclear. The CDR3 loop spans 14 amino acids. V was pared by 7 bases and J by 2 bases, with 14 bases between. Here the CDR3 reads CASTETSLQETQYF. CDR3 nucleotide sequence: TGTGCCAGCACTGAGACAAGCCTACAAGAGACCCAGTACTTC.

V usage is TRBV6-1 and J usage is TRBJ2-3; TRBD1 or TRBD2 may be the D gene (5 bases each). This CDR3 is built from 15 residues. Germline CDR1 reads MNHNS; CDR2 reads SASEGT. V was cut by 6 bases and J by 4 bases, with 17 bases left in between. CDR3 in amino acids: CASSPGPRLADTQYF. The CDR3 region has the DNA TGTGCCAGCAGCCCGGGACCAAGGTTGGCAGATACGCAGTATTTT.

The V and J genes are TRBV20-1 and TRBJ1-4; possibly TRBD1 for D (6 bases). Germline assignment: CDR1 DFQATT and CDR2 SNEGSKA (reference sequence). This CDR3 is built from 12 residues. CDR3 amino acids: CSLSGVDEKLFF. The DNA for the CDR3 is TGCAGCTTATCAGGGGTCGATGAAAAACTGTTTTTT.